Below, 15 T cell receptor beta chains from the same sample are listed, as sequenced in a study of EBV T-cell therapy then PD-1 blockade in nasopharyngeal carcinoma. Noted treatment: AdE1-LMPpoly-expanded autologous EBV-specific T-cell therapy followed by anti-PD-1 nivolumab. These receptors have no known antigen. Assay: immunoSEQ multiplex PCR; the TCRdb copy retains only in-frame clones and omits some. The table records roughly 20,000 clones, around 82% of them present only once. The material was CD8+ T cells from blood, obtained between days 25 and 35 from a patient whose treatment included autologous EBV-specific T cells and nivolumab. These receptors were collected from a man between 35 and 55 years old with nasopharyngeal carcinoma.

For the CDR3, the DNA is TGTGCCAGCAGACAGGGGCGGACTGAAGCTTTCTTT. This sequence encodes CASRQGRTEAFF. The chain uses TRBV6-6 and TRBJ1-1, with 7 bases matching TRBD1. CDR3 length: 12 residues. Per the germline V gene, CDR1 is MNHNY and CDR2 is SVGAGI (reference sequence). V lost 6 bases and J lost 5; bases outside the gene matches: 3.

The chain combines TRBV13 with TRBJ2-7; no clear D. CDR1 PRHDT and CDR2 FYEKMQ come from the germline V gene (reference sequence). The CDR3 contains 14 residues. V was cut by 3 bases and J by 0 bases, with 9 bases left in between. The CDR3 DNA reads TGTGCCAGCAGCTTTTACCGCAGCTCCTACGAGCAGTACTTC. It translates to CASSFYRSSYEQYF.

This chain connects TRBV5-1 to TRBJ2-2; unclear D gene. Trimming left V 4 bases short and J 3 bases short, with 10 bases between. The V gene's germline CDR1 is SGHRS and CDR2 YFSETQ. The CDR3 consists of 14 residues. The CDR3 nucleotides are TGCGCCAGCAGCCCCGGAACAGACACCGGGGAGCTGTTTTTT. This gives the protein CASSPGTDTGELFF.

The chain couples TRBV5-1 to TRBJ2-5; 11 positions agree with TRBD2. Germline lookup yields CDR1 SGHRS and CDR2 YFSETQ. Trimming took 2 bases from V and 5 from J; bases not matched to a gene: 17. The CDR3 is made up of 19 amino acids. The CDR3 DNA reads TGCGCCAGCAGCTTCTCTACTAGCGGGGGCCAATTCGACCGGGAGACCCAGTACTTC. Translated: CASSFSTSGGQFDRETQYF.

The chain couples TRBV9 to TRBJ1-6; D unresolved. The CDR3 runs to 13 residues. Germline CDR1 SGDLS, CDR2 YYNGEE. The V end lost 0 bases, the J end lost 13 bases, and 11 bases lay between the germline ends. The CDR3 DNA reads TGTGCCAGCAGCGTAGATGGGCAGGCCCCCCTCCACTTT. This codes for CASSVDGQAPLHF.

In its sample, this clone was seen a few times. The chain recombines TRBV4-1 with TRBJ1-2; D is perhaps TRBD1 (5 bases). The CDR3 runs to 15 residues. Germline V gives CDR1 MGHRA, CDR2 YSYEKL. V was trimmed by 4 bases and J by 6 bases, leaving 18 bases between them. The CDR3 DNA follows: TGCGCCAGCAGCCGAGAGCGGGGGAACTACGATGGCTACACCTTC. It specifies CASSRERGNYDGYTF.

This clone appeared once. The V and J genes are TRBV6-6 and TRBJ2-2; possible D gene TRBD1, 6 bases. Germline V lookup: CDR1 MNHNY, CDR2 SVGAGI (reference sequence). Trimming removed 0 bases from V and 5 bases from J, with 13 bases in between. The CDR3 spans 16 residues. DNA of the CDR3: TGTGCCAGCAGTTACTCGGGGGACATGAGAACCGGGGAGCTGTTTTTT. It encodes CASSYSGDMRTGELFF.

The rearrangement links TRBV7-2 to TRBJ1-1, with 11 positions matching TRBD1. This CDR3 spans 19 amino acids. Losses at the gene ends were 2 bases for V and 1 base for J; bases not matched to a gene: 12. Germline assignment: CDR1 SGHTA and CDR2 FQGNSA. CDR3: CASSLSFGTGGWGNTEAFF. As DNA, the CDR3 is TGTGCCAGCAGCTTATCCTTCGGGACAGGGGGATGGGGGAACACTGAAGCTTTCTTT. The whole variable domain, filled in from reference TRBV7-2 and TRBJ1-1, reads GAGVSQSPSNKVTEKGKDVELRCDPISGHTALYWYRQSLGQGLEFLIYFQGNSAPDKSGLPSDRFSAERTGGSVSTLTIQRTQQEDSAVYLCASSLSFGTGGWGNTEAFFGQGTRLTVV.

The chain uses TRBV4-3 and TRBJ2-1; no clear D gene. The CDR3 runs 14 residues. The germline V gene encodes CDR1 LGHNA and CDR2 YSLEER. With 4 bases removed from V and 5 bases from J, the gap between germline ends came to 12 bases. The CDR3 coding sequence is TGCGCCAGCAGCCCCTTCGGCGGCAACAATGAGCAGTTCTTC. Translating gives CASSPFGGNNEQFF.

The genes are TRBV27 and TRBJ2-7; 7 bases match TRBD1. Germline V gene sequence: CDR1 MNHEY, CDR2 SMNVEV (reference sequence). This CDR3 region has 14 residues. V lost 5 bases and J lost 4; bases outside the gene matches: 8. The CDR3 spells CASSETGLKYEQYF. The CDR3 DNA is TGTGCCAGCAGTGAGACAGGGCTAAAATACGAGCAGTACTTC.

This chain joins TRBV28 and TRBJ1-5, with D perhaps TRBD1 (5 bases). This CDR3 contains 11 residues. The germline CDR1 and CDR2 sequences are MDHEN and SYDVKM. The V end was cut by 5 bases, the J end by 9 bases, with 8 bases between. As DNA, the CDR3 is TGTGCCAGCAGTGGGGCCTCGCCCCAGCATTTT. Amino acid sequence: CASSGASPQHF.

The chain combines TRBV4-3 with TRBJ2-7; no clear D gene. CDR1 is LGHNA, CDR2 YSLEER, per germline. V lost 0 bases to trimming and J lost 2 bases, with 11 bases between them. This CDR3 region has 15 residues. The CDR3: CASSQDKGPTYEQYF. In DNA, the CDR3 is TGCGCCAGCAGCCAAGATAAAGGTCCAACCTACGAGCAGTACTTC.

This sequence joins TRBV7-9 and TRBJ2-1, with 16 bases lining up with TRBD2. CDR1 is SEHNR and CDR2 is FQNEAQ in the germline V gene (reference sequence). J gave up 3 bases and V 5 bases, and 7 bases lay outside the gene matches. The CDR3 contains 18 residues. The CDR3 protein is CASSPGTSGGASYNEQFF. DNA of the CDR3: TGTGCCAGCAGCCCCGGGACTAGCGGGGGGGCTAGCTACAATGAGCAGTTCTTC.

The chain joins TRBV6-2 or TRBV6-3 to TRBJ1-4, with TRBD1 identical over 8 bases. J gave up 5 bases and V 3 bases, and 5 bases lay outside the gene matches. CDR3 length equals 15 residues. In germline, CDR1 is MNHEY, CDR2 SVGEGT. The CDR3 DNA sequence: TGTGCCAGCAGTTATCCGGACAGGGCAAATGAAAAACTGTTTTTT. Its protein product is CASSYPDRANEKLFF.

V gene TRBV24-1 combines with J gene TRBJ2-7, with D unresolved. The length of the CDR3 is 13 residues. V lost 1 base to trimming and J lost 3 bases, with 6 bases between them. Germline V gene lookup returns CDR1 KGHDR and CDR2 SFDVKD. This CDR3 is CATSDLGGYEQYF. The CDR3 DNA is TGTGCCACCAGTGATTTAGGCGGCTACGAGCAGTACTTC.